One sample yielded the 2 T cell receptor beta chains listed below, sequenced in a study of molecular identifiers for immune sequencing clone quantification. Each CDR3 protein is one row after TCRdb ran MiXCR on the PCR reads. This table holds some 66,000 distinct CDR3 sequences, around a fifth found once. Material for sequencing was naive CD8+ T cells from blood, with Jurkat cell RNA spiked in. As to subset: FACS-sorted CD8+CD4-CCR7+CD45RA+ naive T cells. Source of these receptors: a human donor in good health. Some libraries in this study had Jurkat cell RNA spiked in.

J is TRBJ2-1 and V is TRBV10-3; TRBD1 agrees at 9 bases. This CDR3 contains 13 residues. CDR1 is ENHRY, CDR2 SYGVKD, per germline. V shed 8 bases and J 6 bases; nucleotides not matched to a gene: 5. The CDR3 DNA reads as TGTGCCATCCGGGACAGGGAGTTCAATGAGCAGTTCTTC. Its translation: CAIRDREFNEQFF.

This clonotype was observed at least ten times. CDR3 amino acids: CASSPLAGYYEQYF. CDR3 sequence (DNA): TGTGCCAGCAGCCCGTTAGCGGGGTACTACGAGCAGTACTTC. The chain uses TRBV11-2 and TRBJ2-7; the match to TRBD2 covers 8 bases. The CDR3 length is 14 residues. V was pared by 5 bases and J by 3 bases, with 6 bases of the junction left unmatched. Germline assignment: CDR1 SGHAT and CDR2 FQNNGV.